This T cell receptor beta chain was recorded in a study of blood T cell repertoires in COVID-19. The overall study: Both acute and convalescent COVID-19 samples were obtained from the United States, Italy and Spain. Sample material is recorded as cDNA or gDNA derived from T cells, B-cell-depleted T cells, or PBMCs.

Germline CDR1 is MNHNY and CDR2 is SVGAGI (reference sequence). CDR3 length: 15 residues. The J segment lost 5 bases and the V segment lost 7 bases, leaving 10 bases of the junction unmatched. TCRdb keeps only in-frame clones here, not all; method: immunoSEQ multiplex PCR. The table records 110,000 to 150,000 clones, 84% of them present only once. Material: peripheral blood. The chain is built from TRBV6-6 and TRBJ2-1; 8 bases line up with TRBD2. The clonotype comes from a human donor in a cohort sampled during active COVID-19. The CDR3 protein is CASTPPGGPHNEQFF. CDR3 nucleotides: TGTGCCAGCACCCCGCCGGGGGGGCCCCACAATGAGCAGTTCTTC.